The 8 T cell receptor beta chains below all came from one sample that was sequenced in a study of T cells in Graves' hyperthyroidism and ophthalmopathy. Researchers took RNA transcripts and amplified the TCR beta CDR3 regions from them. The study used the HTBI primer set for a first-round RT-PCR of the TCR CDR3. TCRdb re-derived calls from the multiplex PCR reads in MiXCR, one entry per CDR3 protein. This sample carries a few hundred thousand distinct CDR3 sequences, 14% to 15% of them seen once, and the ten largest clones take about 30%. The sample was blood. These TCRs come from a woman in her 30s with Graves' hyperthyroidism.

This clonotype was seen at least ten times. V usage is TRBV11-2 and J usage is TRBJ2-1; 7 bases line up with TRBD2. Germline V lookup: CDR1 SGHAT, CDR2 FQNNGV. J gave up 9 bases and V 7 bases, and 12 bases lay outside the gene matches. The CDR3 runs 14 residues. CDR3 residues: CASTVGGVGLEQFF. CDR3 DNA: TGTGCCAGCACCGTGGGGGGGGTGGGCCTTGAGCAGTTCTTC.

This clonotype was seen many times. This chain connects TRBV28 to TRBJ2-5; tentative D call: TRBD2 (5 bases). This CDR3 region has 15 residues. The V end lost 3 bases, the J end lost 0 bases, and 11 bases lay between the germline ends. CDR1 is MDHEN, CDR2 SYDVKM, per germline. The CDR3 DNA reads as TGTGCCAGCAGTTTCCGCTCGGGGTACCAAGAGACCCAGTACTTC. It is translated as CASSFRSGYQETQYF.

This clonotype occurred many times. The V and J genes are TRBV28 and TRBJ1-6; the D gene is possibly TRBD1 (5 bases). CDR1 is MDHEN, CDR2 SYDVKM, per germline. There are 16 residues in the CDR3. Trimming removed 3 bases at V and 3 bases at J, with 12 bases between. CDR3 nucleotides: TGTGCCAGCAGTTTTCCTCAGGGAATCTATAATTCACCCCTCCACTTT. This codes for CASSFPQGIYNSPLHF.

The sample holds many counts of this clonotype. V and J are TRBV10-3 and TRBJ2-3, with D unclear. V lost 3 bases, J lost 7 bases, and 17 bases lay in between. The CDR3 is 15 residues long. The germline gives CDR1 ENHRY, CDR2 SYGVKD. The CDR3 DNA is TGTGCCATCAGTGATTCGCTTAGGAGTTCCAATACGCAGTATTTT. Translated, it gives CAISDSLRSSNTQYF.

The rearrangement uses TRBV2 and TRBJ1-4; 9 nucleotides line up with TRBD1. Germline loops: CDR1 SNHLY, CDR2 FYNNEI. V dropped 2 bases and J dropped 8; count of bases not matched to a gene: 6. The CDR3 is made up of 15 amino acids. The DNA of the CDR3 is TGTGCCAGCAGTGAATTGGGACAGGGTGTAGAAAAACTGTTTTTT. Translation: CASSELGQGVEKLFF.

This clonotype was seen at least ten times. V usage is TRBV10-3 and J usage is TRBJ2-7; D perhaps matches TRBD2 (6 bases). The CDR3 covers 13 residues. From germline, CDR1 is ENHRY and CDR2 SYGVKD. Trimming removed 6 bases from V and 2 bases from J, with 11 bases in between. The CDR3 bases are TGTGCCATCAGGCCGGGAGAGACCTACGAGCAGTACTTC. This encodes CAIRPGETYEQYF.

In its sample, this clonotype was seen many times. The J gene is TRBJ1-1, the V gene TRBV11-2; D unresolved. This CDR3 is 15 amino acids long. Germline V gene lookup returns CDR1 SGHAT and CDR2 FQNNGV. V was trimmed by 1 base and J by 1 base, leaving 10 bases between them. As DNA, the CDR3 is TGTGCCAGCAGCTTAGCGGCACACGAGAACACTGAAGCTTTCTTT. As protein: CASSLAAHENTEAFF.

This clonotype has ten or more counts. The gene calls are TRBV27 and TRBJ2-7; D not resolved. With 0 bases removed from V and 3 bases from J, the gap between germline ends came to 9 bases. The CDR3 covers 14 residues. Germline loops: CDR1 MNHEY, CDR2 SMNVEV (reference sequence). The CDR3 nucleotides read TGTGCCAGCAGTTTATCGGGCGGAAGCTACGAGCAGTACTTC. Translation gives CASSLSGGSYEQYF.